This T cell receptor (beta chain) was recovered during a study of CD8+ T cells in alopecia areata. Described treatment: oral pan-JAK inhibitor, 5-10 mg twice daily. The investigators collected lesional scalp punch biopsies and peripheral blood from alopecia areata patients. Germline values: CDR1 LGHNA, CDR2 YNFKEQ. The germline V and J ends were trimmed by 0 bases and 5 bases, with 16 bases remaining between them. This CDR3 is built from 16 residues. RNA extraction and reverse transcription yielded cDNA as sequencing template. The protocol was immunoSEQ multiplex PCR, while the TCRdb copy is restricted to in-frame clones and leaves out a portion. The repertoire holds 200,000 to 250,000 clones, 64% seen once, with more than 3.5% in the top ten.

The specimen was CD4+ T cells sorted from blood, collected at week 4, from a patient treated with tofacitinib. The V gene is TRBV4-2, the J gene TRBJ1-2, with D unclear. The TCR comes from a human donor with alopecia areata. The CDR3 loop reads CASSQESMEVIYGYTF. The CDR3 DNA reads as TGTGCCAGCAGCCAAGAAAGTATGGAAGTCATTTATGGCTACACCTTC.